Listed here are 30 T cell receptor beta chains from one sample, sequenced in a study of regulatory dendritic cells for organ transplantation. Sorted T cells were CFSE-labeled and cultured approximately five days with allogeneic regulatory or mature dendritic cells at 1:10. Profiled with immunoSEQ multiplex PCR; TCRdb holds only in-frame clones, not every one. The sample contains about 12,000 clones, 89% of which appear only once. Their antigens remain unidentified. Sequences were obtained from naive CD8+ T cells from blood cultured with regulatory dendritic cells. Subset of the sample: CD45RA+ naive T cells. The receptors originated from a human donor in good health.

The V gene is TRBV5-1, the J gene TRBJ2-1; unclear D gene. V was pared by 0 bases and J by 8 bases, with 15 bases between. The CDR3 has 15 residues. Germline-derived CDR1 and CDR2 are SGHRS and YFSETQ. This CDR3 reads CASSLDFGEVDEQFF. The DNA for the CDR3 is TGCGCCAGCAGCTTGGACTTCGGAGAGGTCGATGAGCAGTTCTTC.

This chain links TRBV7-9 with TRBJ2-3; the match to TRBD2 covers 11 bases. Germline V gene sequence: CDR1 SEHNR, CDR2 FQNEAQ (reference sequence). With V trimmed by 4 bases and J by 3 bases, 15 bases remained unmatched. The CDR3 totals 19 residues. The CDR3 coding sequence is TGTGCCAGCAGCTCGGAACCGGGACTAGCGGAGAAATTGACAGATACGCAGTATTTT. Its translation is CASSSEPGLAEKLTDTQYF.

The chain recombines TRBV7-2 with TRBJ1-4; perhaps TRBD1 as D (5 bases). V was shortened by 4 bases and J by 14 bases, with 17 bases between the two germline ends. This CDR3 is built from 13 residues. CDR1 is SGHTA and CDR2 is FQGNSA in the germline V gene. The CDR3 nucleotides read TGTGCCAGCAGCTCAGACGCCGGCTGGGGGCTGTTTTTT. Protein: CASSSDAGWGLFF.

J is TRBJ1-6 and V is TRBV7-2; perhaps TRBD1 as D (5 bases). Germline values: CDR1 SGHTA, CDR2 FQGNSA. V was clipped by 5 bases and J by 9 bases, with 14 bases between them. The CDR3 contains 14 residues. Written as DNA, the CDR3 is TGTGCCAGCAGCCCCCCGCAGGGAGGTTCACCCCTCCACTTT. Encoded protein: CASSPPQGGSPLHF.

The chain is built from TRBV27 and TRBJ2-6; D not certain. Trimming left V 5 bases short and J 0 bases short, with 2 bases between. Per germline, CDR1 MNHEY and CDR2 SMNVEV (reference sequence). This CDR3 region has 13 residues. The chain's CDR3 is CASSSSGANVLTF. In DNA, the CDR3 is TGTGCCAGCAGTAGCTCTGGGGCCAACGTCCTGACTTTC.

The rearrangement uses TRBV19 and TRBJ2-3; 7 bases agree with TRBD1. Germline loops: CDR1 LNHDA, CDR2 SQIVND (reference sequence). Trimming cost V 3 bases and J 4 bases; bases outside gene matches: 7. The CDR3 is 15 amino acids. The CDR3 region has the DNA TGTGCCAGTAGTATCCTGACAGGGTCGGCAGATACGCAGTATTTT. It codes for CASSILTGSADTQYF. Drawing the rest from reference TRBV19 and TRBJ2-3, the complete variable domain is DGGITQSPKYLFRKEGQNVTLSCEQNLNHDAMYWYRQDPGQGLRLIYYSQIVNDFQKGDIAEGYSVSREKKESFPLTVTSAQKNPTAFYLCASSILTGSADTQYFGPGTRLTVL.

The chain combines TRBV27 with TRBJ1-1; D is perhaps TRBD1 (6 bases). V was shortened by 2 bases and J by 4 bases, with 14 bases between the two germline ends. The germline CDR1 and CDR2 sequences are MNHEY and SMNVEV (reference sequence). The length of the CDR3 is 15 residues. CDR3 residues: CASSLTAGELTEAFF. The CDR3 DNA is TGTGCCAGCAGTTTAACTGCAGGGGAGCTCACTGAAGCTTTCTTT.

The genes are TRBV4-2 and TRBJ1-1; perhaps TRBD1 as D (5 bases). Trimming stripped 0 bases from V and 4 bases from J, with 15 bases between. Germline loops: CDR1 LGHNA, CDR2 YNFKEQ. CDR3 length: 16 residues. CDR3 residues: CASSQDQAGGGTEAFF. The CDR3 coding sequence is TGTGCCAGCAGCCAAGATCAGGCCGGCGGGGGCACTGAAGCTTTCTTT.

The V and J genes are TRBV28 and TRBJ2-7; 10 bases are a match to TRBD2. Germline-derived CDR1 and CDR2 are MDHEN and SYDVKM. With V trimmed by 7 bases and J by 2 bases, 8 bases remained unmatched. This CDR3 spans 15 amino acids. CDR3 nucleotide sequence: TGTGCCAGCAAGCCGAGGACTAGCGGCGCCTACGAGCAGTACTTC. This sequence encodes CASKPRTSGAYEQYF.

This clone was observed a handful of times. The chain employs TRBV28 and TRBJ2-1; a possible D gene is TRBD1 (5 bases). CDR3 size: 13 residues. With 5 bases removed from V and 10 bases from J, the gap between germline ends came to 15 bases. Germline V lookup: CDR1 MDHEN, CDR2 SYDVKM. CDR3 nucleotides: TGTGCCAGCAGTGGTCAGGGTTGGTTCGAGCAGTTCTTC. This translates into CASSGQGWFEQFF. Supplemented by reference TRBV28 and TRBJ2-1, the full variable domain reads DVKVTQSSRYLVKRTGEKVFLECVQDMDHENMFWYRQDPGLGLRLIYFSYDVKMKEKGDIPEGYSVSREKKERFSLILESASTNQTSMYLCASSGQGWFEQFFGPGTRLTVL.

The rearrangement uses TRBV15 and TRBJ2-3; 7 bases agree with TRBD1. CDR1 is LNHNV, CDR2 YYDKDF, per germline (reference sequence). V trimming: 1 base; J trimming: 9 bases; junction bases outside the gene matches: 4. This CDR3 has 13 amino acids. The CDR3 DNA is TGTGCCACCAGCAGAGTTGGGACAGTCACGCAGTATTTT. Translating it yields CATSRVGTVTQYF.

To note about this clone: Germline is not matched at one junction end, which may reflect a read error. The rearrangement links TRBV4-3 to TRBJ1-5; a weak D match, TRBD1 (6 bases). Germline loops: CDR1 LGHNA, CDR2 YSLEER. CDR3 length: 14 amino acids. The CDR3 DNA reads TGCGCCGGCAGCCAAGGGGGTAGCAATCAGCCCCAGCATTTT. Translating gives CAGSQGGSNQPQHF.

The chain links TRBV7-8 to TRBJ2-3; 7 bases are a match to TRBD2. The CDR3 spans 17 residues. Germline V gene data show CDR1 as SGHVS and CDR2 as FQNEAQ. After removal of 2 bases from V and 4 bases from J, the junction contained 12 bases not matched to a gene. The CDR3 sequence is CASSLFERGGSPDTQYF. In nucleotides, the CDR3 is TGTGCCAGCAGCTTATTCGAGCGGGGAGGTTCTCCAGATACGCAGTATTTT.

This rearrangement joins TRBV4-1 to TRBJ2-2; the D gene is possibly TRBD1 (7 bases). The CDR3 is made up of 16 amino acids. CDR1 and CDR2 (germline): MGHRA, YSYEKL. With 4 bases removed from V and 0 bases from J, the gap between germline ends came to 12 bases. The CDR3 is CASSPGGIANTGELFF. CDR3 bases: TGCGCCAGCAGCCCAGGGGGGATCGCGAACACCGGGGAGCTGTTTTTT.

The chain combines TRBV6-5 with TRBJ2-7; weak D call: TRBD2 (5 bases). The CDR3 is 12 residues long. The germline V and J ends were trimmed by 7 bases and 1 base, with 8 bases remaining between them. CDR1 is MNHEY, CDR2 SVGAGI, per germline. The CDR3 DNA reads as TGTGCCAGCACCGGCGGGTCCTACGAGCAGTACTTC. Its protein is CASTGGSYEQYF.

The rearrangement joins TRBV7-9 to TRBJ2-1, with TRBD2 identical over 13 bases. Germline lookup yields CDR1 SEHNR and CDR2 FQNEAQ (reference sequence). Trimming at V came to 5 bases and at J to 4 bases, leaving 2 bases not matched to a gene. The CDR3 consists of 15 residues. CDR3 in amino acids: CASSGGLAGYNEQFF. The CDR3 nucleotides are TGTGCCAGCAGCGGGGGACTAGCGGGATACAATGAGCAGTTCTTC. The whole variable domain, filled in from reference TRBV7-9 and TRBJ2-1, reads DTGVSQNPRHKITKRGQNVTFRCDPISEHNRLYWYRQTLGQGPEFLTYFQNEAQLEKSRLLSDRFSAERPKGSFSTLEIQRTEQGDSAMYLCASSGGLAGYNEQFFGPGTRLTVL.

CDR3 protein: CASVNGQGGADTQYF. CDR3 coding DNA: TGTGCCAGCGTAAACGGACAGGGAGGAGCAGATACGCAGTATTTT. The chain couples TRBV6-6 to TRBJ2-3; the match to TRBD1 covers 8 bases. The germline V gene has CDR1 MNHNY and CDR2 SVGAGI (reference sequence). This CDR3 contains 15 residues. J lost 4 bases, V lost 8 bases, and 11 bases had no gene match.

This chain links TRBV27 with TRBJ2-3, with a weak D call TRBD2 (6 bases). Germline-derived CDR1 and CDR2 are MNHEY and SMNVEV (reference sequence). Deletions cut 5 bases from V and 3 bases from J, with 12 bases between. The CDR3 is made up of 14 amino acids. The CDR3 DNA follows: TGTGCCAGCAGTAGACTAGAAAGGACAGATACGCAGTATTTT. Its translation is CASSRLERTDTQYF.

The chain links TRBV7-8 to TRBJ1-2; 7 positions agree with TRBD1. V gave up 5 bases and J gave up 8 bases; unmatched junction bases: 11. Germline V gene lookup returns CDR1 SGHVS and CDR2 FQNEAQ. The CDR3 spans 14 residues. CDR3 coding DNA: TGTGCCAGCAGCCGAGGGGAGGGGGCGAAAGGCTACACCTTC. It codes for CASSRGEGAKGYTF.

In DNA form, the CDR3 reads TGTGCCAGCAGTCCCCAGAGTAACTATGGCTACACCTTC. The encoded protein is CASSPQSNYGYTF. The chain employs TRBV27 and TRBJ1-2; D unclear. V gave up 5 bases and J gave up 1 base, with 8 bases separating them. The CDR3 consists of 13 residues. Looked up from germline, CDR1 is MNHEY and CDR2 is SMNVEV (reference sequence).

In DNA, the CDR3 is TGCAGCGTTGAAGGGGTGGCGGGGGGCAACTCCTACGAGCAGTACTTC. Translating it yields CSVEGVAGGNSYEQYF. The chain joins TRBV29-1 to TRBJ2-7, with 8 bases identical to TRBD2. The ends lost 1 base at V and 0 bases at J; junction bases unmatched: 8. Per the germline V gene, CDR1 is SQVTM and CDR2 is ANQGSEA. This CDR3 has 16 residues.

The chain employs TRBV10-2 and TRBJ1-1; the D gene is possibly TRBD1 (6 bases). This CDR3 has 12 amino acids. V was cut by 0 bases and J by 13 bases, with 12 bases left in between. Germline V CDR1 and CDR2: WSHSY, SAAADI. CDR3 region: CASSESDVRGFF. Written as DNA, the CDR3 is TGCGCCAGCAGTGAGTCTGACGTCAGGGGTTTCTTT.

This sequence joins TRBV7-2 and TRBJ2-7, with D possibly matching TRBD1 (6 bases). The length of the CDR3 is 13 residues. The germline V gene encodes CDR1 SGHTA and CDR2 FQGNSA. V lost 5 bases to trimming and J lost 5 bases, with 13 bases between them. This CDR3 is CASSPRTDHEQYF. CDR3 sequence (DNA): TGTGCCAGCAGCCCTCGGACAGACCACGAGCAGTACTTC.

The gene calls are TRBV30 and TRBJ2-2; D ambiguous. Trimming cost V 3 bases and J 6 bases, with 11 bases left between them. The CDR3 runs to 13 residues. Per the germline V gene, CDR1 is GTSNPN and CDR2 is SVGIG (reference sequence). As DNA, the CDR3 is TGTGCCTGGAGCGTGGACCTAGCCGGGGAGCTGTTTTTT. Translating gives CAWSVDLAGELFF.

V usage is TRBV20-1 and J usage is TRBJ1-2; no clear D. The CDR3 has 11 residues. Germline CDR1 is DFQATT and CDR2 is SNEGSKA (reference sequence). The germline V and J ends were trimmed by 3 bases and 10 bases, with 12 bases remaining between them. The CDR3 nucleotides read TGCAGTGCTAGGAACGGAGGCCTCTACACCTTC. Its translation: CSARNGGLYTF.

The J gene is TRBJ2-5, the V gene TRBV5-4; 10 positions agree with TRBD2. Germline values: CDR1 SGHNT, CDR2 YYREEE (reference sequence). Trimming removed 0 bases from V and 11 bases from J; junction bases left unmatched: 7. The CDR3 is 14 residues long. The CDR3 DNA reads as TGTGCCAGCAGCTTGGGACTAGCGGGTGGAGAGCAGTACTTC. Translation gives CASSLGLAGGEQYF. Supplemented by reference TRBV5-4 and TRBJ2-5, the full variable domain reads ETGVTQSPTHLIKTRGQQVTLRCSSQSGHNTVSWYQQALGQGPQFIFQYYREEENGRGNFPPRFSGLQFPNYSSELNVNALELDDSALYLCASSLGLAGGEQYFGPGTRLLVL.

The chain combines TRBV25-1 with TRBJ1-4, with 9 bases that match TRBD1. Germline V CDR1 and CDR2: MGHDK, SYGVNS. This CDR3 has 17 amino acids. J gave up 8 bases and V 1 base, and 11 bases lay outside the gene matches. The CDR3 region is CASSEFKWTGDVEKLFF. The CDR3 nucleotides are TGTGCCAGCAGTGAATTTAAATGGACAGGGGACGTAGAAAAACTGTTTTTT.

The gene calls are TRBV11-2 and TRBJ1-1, with D hard to call. This CDR3 is 15 amino acids long. The V end lost 8 bases, the J end lost 2 bases, and 18 bases lay between the germline ends. Germline loops: CDR1 SGHAT, CDR2 FQNNGV. In nucleotides, the CDR3 is TGTGCCAGCTCTCCCCCTGTGACGGGTAACACTGAAGCTTTCTTT. It yields the protein CASSPPVTGNTEAFF.

The V gene is TRBV2, the J gene TRBJ2-6; tentatively, D is TRBD1 or TRBD2 (5 bases each). Germline values: CDR1 SNHLY, CDR2 FYNNEI. The CDR3 length is 16 residues. The V gene lost 6 bases and the J gene lost 0 bases, with 12 bases spanning the gap. CDR3 in DNA: TGTGCCAGCAGCCGGGACGGAGACTCTGGGGCCAACGTCCTGACTTTC. It codes for CASSRDGDSGANVLTF.

As DNA, the CDR3 is TGCAGCGTTACAGGGGGAAGAGCTGGAAACACCATATATTTT. It encodes CSVTGGRAGNTIYF. This chain joins TRBV29-1 and TRBJ1-3, with TRBD1 matching 8 bases. The CDR3 has 14 amino acids. Germline V gene sequence: CDR1 SQVTM, CDR2 ANQGSEA. The V segment lost 5 bases and the J segment 2 bases; nucleotides outside the gene matches: 5.